This T cell receptor beta chain derives from a study of T cell repertoires in ileal Crohn's disease. For the study at large: All patients had surgery for stricturing (about 61%) or penetrating (around 40%) disease. Study-level results: Active smokers at surgery had more clonal expansions than non-smokers. Clonality above 26.8% at surgery always came with endoscopic recurrence.

Time point in this sample: inflamed ileum from the surgical specimen. Sequenced by immunoSEQ multiplex PCR; TCRdb stores in-frame clones only, minus some. In the table there are under 8,000 clones, approximately 83% of which are singletons. With regard to this clone: Its antigen is not known.

Sequenced: ileal tissue. The clonotype originates from an adult with Crohn's disease.

The CDR3 spells CASFGRGEKLFF. The CDR3 DNA is TGTGCCAGCTTCGGGCGTGGAGAAAAACTGTTTTTT. The chain couples TRBV2 to TRBJ1-4; no definite D call. V dropped 8 bases and J dropped 8 bases, with 12 bases sitting between them. Per germline, CDR1 SNHLY and CDR2 FYNNEI. This CDR3 comprises 12 residues.